A single sample is the source of the 14 T cell receptor beta chains below, sequenced in a study of blood T cell repertoires in COVID-19. Clones were read by immunoSEQ multiplex PCR, and TCRdb kept only the in-frame ones, dropping some. The sample comprises 250,000 to 300,000 clones, around 80% of which are singletons, and approximately 4.5% rests with the top ten. Sequencing input: PBMCs or T cells enriched from blood (not recorded which). These receptors all come from a man younger than 45 with acute COVID-19.

Details on this clone: At one boundary the junction diverges from the germline segment, which might be a read error. The chain joins TRBV5-1 to TRBJ2-3; 10 bases are shared with TRBD2. This CDR3 is 16 amino acids long. Germline V gives CDR1 SGHRS, CDR2 YFSETQ. CDR3 DNA sequence: TGTGCCAGCAGCTCACCTAGCGGGAGTTTCTCAGATACGCAGTATTTT. It codes for CASSSPSGSFSDTQYF.

This sequence joins TRBV19 and TRBJ1-5; tentatively, D is TRBD1 (5 bases). Germline V gene data show CDR1 as LNHDA and CDR2 as SQIVND (reference sequence). The CDR3 totals 14 residues. The V gene lost 2 bases and the J gene lost 6 bases, with 11 bases spanning the gap. The CDR3 DNA is TGTGCCAGTAGTATACCCACAGGAACTCAGCCCCAGCATTTT. Protein product: CASSIPTGTQPQHF.

This rearrangement joins TRBV19 to TRBJ1-2; D is unresolved. CDR1 and CDR2 from the germline V gene are LNHDA and SQIVND (reference sequence). This CDR3 spans 13 amino acids. With 5 bases removed from V and 3 bases from J, the gap between germline ends came to 10 bases. DNA for the CDR3: TGTGCCAGTAGTGATGTTAGCGACTATGGCTACACCTTC. Translation: CASSDVSDYGYTF.

J is TRBJ2-7 and V is TRBV6-5, with D possibly being TRBD2 (6 bases). Germline V lookup: CDR1 MNHEY, CDR2 SVGAGI. The CDR3 has 12 residues. Trimming took off 10 bases at V and 5 bases at J, with 15 bases between the two ends. CDR3 sequence reads: CAIRTNSDEQYV. In DNA form, the CDR3 reads TGTGCCATTCGGACTAATTCCGACGAGCAGTACGTC.

The chain links TRBV18 to TRBJ1-2; 9 nucleotides agree with TRBD1. Germline V gene lookup returns CDR1 KGHSH and CDR2 LQKENI. After removal of 8 bases from V and 5 bases from J, the junction contained 6 bases not matched to a gene. The CDR3 length is 13 residues. This CDR3 is CASQDRGEYGYTF. The CDR3 DNA reads TGTGCCAGCCAGGACAGGGGAGAGTATGGCTACACCTTC.

The chain carries TRBV27 and TRBJ1-3; D call uncertain. V shed 6 bases and J shed 2 bases, with 8 bases lying between them. CDR3 length equals 13 residues. The germline V gene has CDR1 MNHEY and CDR2 SMNVEV (reference sequence). Here the CDR3 DNA reads TGTGCCAGCAGGATGACTGCTGGAAACACCATATATTTT. Protein: CASRMTAGNTIYF.

V is TRBV7-8 and J is TRBJ1-5; 7 nucleotides align to TRBD1. J gave up 0 bases and V 5 bases, and 7 bases lay outside the gene matches. The CDR3 has 16 residues. The V gene's germline CDR1 is SGHVS and CDR2 FQNEAQ. CDR3: CASSDGTAYSNQPQHF. CDR3 DNA: TGTGCCAGCAGCGACGGGACAGCCTATAGCAATCAGCCCCAGCATTTT.

CDR3 sequence: CASSPQTETRYLPQHF. CDR3 DNA sequence: TGCGCCAGCAGCCCCCAGACGGAGACTCGGTATTTGCCCCAGCATTTT. This chain joins TRBV4-1 and TRBJ1-5; no reliable D call. Germline CDR1 is MGHRA and CDR2 is YSYEKL. The CDR3 contains 16 residues. With 4 bases removed from V and 9 bases from J, the gap between germline ends came to 22 bases.

The V call is TRBV5-4, the J call TRBJ2-3; D is perhaps TRBD2 (6 bases). The germline CDR1 and CDR2 sequences are SGHNT and YYREEE (reference sequence). V was clipped by 4 bases and J by 0 bases, with 9 bases between them. This CDR3 spans 14 amino acids. The CDR3 region is CASSRGGSTDTQYF. The DNA of the CDR3 is TGTGCCAGCAGCCGAGGAGGGAGCACAGATACGCAGTATTTT.

V gene TRBV3-1 (or the pseudogene TRBV3-2) combines with J gene TRBJ2-1; D unresolved. In germline, CDR1 is LGHDT, CDR2 YNNKEL (reference sequence). The CDR3 sequence is 20 residues long. Trimming removed 3 bases from V and 5 bases from J, with 29 bases in between. CDR3 DNA: TGTGCCAGCAGCCACAGAGGCGAACTCCTTTCGACGGCCCGGGACAATGAGCAGTTCTTC. Its protein product is CASSHRGELLSTARDNEQFF.

The chain employs TRBV30 and TRBJ1-2, with D perhaps matching TRBD1 (5 bases). This CDR3 has 15 amino acids. Germline V gene data show CDR1 as GTSNPN and CDR2 as SVGIG (reference sequence). The V end lost 4 bases, the J end lost 8 bases, and 23 bases lay between the germline ends. The CDR3 loop is CAWTRGQWKGKGYTF. Here the CDR3 DNA reads TGTGCCTGGACTAGGGGCCAGTGGAAAGGGAAAGGCTACACCTTC.

The chain joins TRBV19 to TRBJ1-4; TRBD1 might be the D (6 bases). Germline CDR1 LNHDA, CDR2 SQIVND (reference sequence). Between the trimmed V and J ends, which lost 6 bases and 3 bases, there was a span of 17 bases. This CDR3 has 16 amino acids. The CDR3 DNA follows: TGTGCCAGTAGACTACAGGGAATTGCGCCTAATGAAAAACTGTTTTTT. The encoded protein is CASRLQGIAPNEKLFF.

V gene TRBV12-3 or TRBV12-4 combines with J gene TRBJ1-4; 8 bases line up with TRBD1. The CDR3 contains 12 residues. The junction had 0 bases not matched to a gene; V was cut back by 4 bases and J by 8 bases. The CDR3 loop is CASSWDREKLFF. The CDR3 DNA sequence: TGTGCCAGCAGTTGGGACAGGGAAAAACTGTTTTTT.

This clone was seen once. The chain has TRBV9 and TRBJ2-2, with 7 bases fitting TRBD2. Germline V gives CDR1 SGDLS, CDR2 YYNGEE. The CDR3 is 15 amino acids. Trimming at V came to 4 bases and at J to 5 bases, leaving 8 bases not matched to a gene. The CDR3 coding sequence is TGTGCCAGCAGCCCAGTGCCGGGAGGAACCGGGGAGCTGTTTTTT. It translates to CASSPVPGGTGELFF.